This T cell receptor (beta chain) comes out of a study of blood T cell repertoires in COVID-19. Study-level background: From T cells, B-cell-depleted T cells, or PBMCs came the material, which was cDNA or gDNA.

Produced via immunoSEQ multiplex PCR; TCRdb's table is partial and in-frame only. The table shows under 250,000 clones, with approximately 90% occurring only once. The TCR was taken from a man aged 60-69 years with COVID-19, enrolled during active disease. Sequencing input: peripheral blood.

The CDR3 coding sequence is TGTGCCACCAGCGGAAATAGCAGGGGCATATCCTACAATGAGCAGTTCTTC. It translates to CATSGNSRGISYNEQFF. The chain is built from TRBV15 and TRBJ2-1, with D possibly being TRBD1 (6 bases). CDR1 is LNHNV and CDR2 is YYDKDF in the germline V gene (reference sequence). The CDR3 has 17 amino acids. V lost 5 bases and J 1 base, leaving 18 bases between the germline ends.